The 8 T cell receptor beta chains in this list originate from one sample, sequenced in a study of blood T cell repertoires in COVID-19. Some clones are missing from TCRdb's copy, which holds only in-frame ones; the method was immunoSEQ multiplex PCR. The sample carries hundreds of thousands of clones, more than 70% recorded once. The sample comprised peripheral blood. These receptors were collected from a woman in her forties who had recovered from COVID-19.

The chain has TRBV18 and TRBJ2-1, with D tentatively TRBD2 (6 bases). The CDR3 runs 16 residues. Trimming pared 4 bases from V and 3 bases from J, leaving 16 bases between. The V gene's germline CDR1 is KGHSH and CDR2 LQKENI. DNA for the CDR3: TGTGCCAGCTCACGCGGGATGCAGGGCGACTACAATGAGCAGTTCTTC. It specifies CASSRGMQGDYNEQFF.

This clone was detected a few times. The chain carries TRBV19 and TRBJ1-6, with D unresolved. V was trimmed by 5 bases and J by 3 bases, leaving 17 bases between them. CDR1 LNHDA and CDR2 SQIVND come from the germline V gene (reference sequence). This CDR3 has 17 amino acids. The CDR3 reads CASSPQVTGFYNSPLHF. CDR3 DNA: TGTGCCAGTAGTCCCCAGGTGACGGGGTTCTATAATTCACCCCTCCACTTT.

As DNA, the CDR3 is TGTGCCAGCAGTATGTTCGGACAGGGGAGCAATCAGCCCCAGCATTTT. Translating it yields CASSMFGQGSNQPQHF. This rearrangement joins TRBV5-5 to TRBJ1-5; TRBD1 matches at 9 bases. There are 16 residues in the CDR3. Germline CDR1 reads SGHKS; CDR2 reads YYEKEE (reference sequence). The ends lost 5 bases at V and 1 base at J; junction bases unmatched: 7.

For the CDR3, the DNA is TGTGCCAGCAGCGTAGTAGGACAGGGGTACTATGGCTACACCTTC. Translating gives CASSVVGQGYYGYTF. V is TRBV9 and J is TRBJ1-2, with 9 bases that match TRBD1. Germline-derived CDR1 and CDR2 are SGDLS and YYNGEE. The CDR3 has 15 amino acids. J was trimmed by 3 bases and V by 0 bases; bases with no gene match: 3.

This clone was seen a single time. The CDR3 here is CASRGRYEQYF. The CDR3 nucleotides read TGTGCCAGCAGGGGGAGGTACGAGCAGTACTTC. The chain employs TRBV11-2 and TRBJ2-7; the D gene is possibly TRBD2 (6 bases). The V end lost 6 bases, the J end lost 4 bases, and 7 bases lay between the germline ends. This CDR3 comprises 11 residues. The germline gives CDR1 SGHAT, CDR2 FQNNGV.

The J gene is TRBJ1-6, the V gene TRBV19; D is possibly TRBD1 (5 bases). V shed 10 bases and J shed 7 bases, with 8 bases lying between them. Germline lookup yields CDR1 LNHDA and CDR2 SQIVND (reference sequence). The CDR3 is made up of 11 amino acids. CDR3 nucleotide sequence: TGTGCCACTTGGACAAATTCACCCCTCCACTTT. It codes for CATWTNSPLHF.

This sequence joins TRBV19 and TRBJ1-4, with TRBD1 matching over 11 bases. With V trimmed by 4 bases and J by 1 base, 8 bases remained unmatched. Germline CDR1 reads LNHDA; CDR2 reads SQIVND (reference sequence). The CDR3 is made up of 18 amino acids. In DNA form, the CDR3 reads TGTGCCAGTAGTAGCGGACAGGGGGCGGGTAGAACTAATGAAAAACTGTTTTTT. Translated, it gives CASSSGQGAGRTNEKLFF.

The rearrangement joins TRBV5-1 to TRBJ2-3; D remains ambiguous. With 2 bases removed from V and 3 bases from J, the gap between germline ends came to 4 bases. The germline V gene has CDR1 SGHRS and CDR2 YFSETQ. The length of the CDR3 is 12 residues. The CDR3 nucleotides read TGCGCCAGCAGCTTACTGACAGATACGCAGTATTTT. It encodes CASSLLTDTQYF.